The rows below give T cell receptor beta chains drawn from one sample of a study of T cell responses to AZD1222 COVID-19 vaccine. Libraries were prepared by immunoSEQ multiplex PCR; TCRdb keeps only in-frame clonotypes and omits some of them. The sample shows around 130,000 clones, 91% of them seen only once. The sequencing here drew on peripheral blood, taken on day 0 of AZD1222 vaccination. These receptors were collected from an adult in good health. The CDR3 runs from the conserved cysteine through the conserved F or W. D genes are given only for firm matches. Size is stated for part of the rows, as once, few or many counts, or as a class when the clone is expanded.

v_gene: TRBV27; d_gene: .; j_gene: TRBJ1-2; abundance: .; CDR3nt: TGTGCCAGCAGCCTACGCTCTAACTATGGCTACACCTTC; CDR3aa: CASSLRSNYGYTF
v_gene: TRBV6-5; d_gene: .; j_gene: TRBJ1-5; abundance: .; CDR3nt: TGTGCCAGCAGGTTTGGCAGCTCCGATCAGCCCCAGCATTTT; CDR3aa: CASRFGSSDQPQHF
v_gene: TRBV5-1; d_gene: .; j_gene: TRBJ2-7; abundance: .; CDR3nt: TGCGCCAGCAGCACCCGAACTCAAACCTACGAGCAGTACTTC; CDR3aa: CASSTRTQTYEQYF
v_gene: TRBV2; d_gene: TRBD1; j_gene: TRBJ1-5; abundance: .; CDR3nt: TGTGCCAGCAGTGAGGAGACAGGGGGTAATCAGCCCCAGCATTTT; CDR3aa: CASSEETGGNQPQHF
v_gene: TRBV19; d_gene: .; j_gene: TRBJ1-2; abundance: .; CDR3nt: TGTGCCAGTAGTGTAGGGGCCCACCCCTATGGCTACACCTTC; CDR3aa: CASSVGAHPYGYTF
v_gene: TRBV28; d_gene: .; j_gene: TRBJ1-5; abundance: .; CDR3nt: TGTGCCAGCAGTTTACCGTCGGAGGGCAATCAGCCCCAGCATTTT; CDR3aa: CASSLPSEGNQPQHF
v_gene: TRBV7-9; d_gene: .; j_gene: TRBJ1-5; abundance: .; CDR3nt: TGTGCCAGCAGCCGCAGCGATCAGCCCCAGCATTTT; CDR3aa: CASSRSDQPQHF
v_gene: TRBV5-1; d_gene: TRBD2; j_gene: TRBJ2-7; abundance: once; CDR3nt: TGCGCCAGCAGCTTGCTAAGCGGGAAAGACGACGAGCAGTACTTC; CDR3aa: CASSLLSGKDDEQYF
v_gene: TRBV6-1; d_gene: .; j_gene: TRBJ1-4; abundance: .; CDR3nt: TGTGCCAGCAGTGAAGGACCCACAAAGGAAAAACTGTTTTTT; CDR3aa: CASSEGPTKEKLFF
v_gene: TRBV2; d_gene: TRBD1; j_gene: TRBJ2-1; abundance: .; CDR3nt: TGTGCCAGCAGTGCACAGGGGCTGAATGAGCAGTTCTTC; CDR3aa: CASSAQGLNEQFF
v_gene: TRBV27; d_gene: .; j_gene: TRBJ2-1; abundance: .; CDR3nt: TGTGCCAGCAGCCCGAGGGGCCTTCACTACAATGAGCAGTTCTTC; CDR3aa: CASSPRGLHYNEQFF
v_gene: TRBV24-1; d_gene: .; j_gene: TRBJ1-2; abundance: .; CDR3nt: TGTGCCACCTATTCCCGCGGCTATGGCTACACCTTC; CDR3aa: CATYSRGYGYTF
v_gene: TRBV27; d_gene: TRBD1; j_gene: TRBJ2-3; abundance: .; CDR3nt: TGTGCCAGCAGCGCACAGGGGACCATCACAGATACGCAGTATTTT; CDR3aa: CASSAQGTITDTQYF
v_gene: TRBV6-5; d_gene: .; j_gene: TRBJ2-5; abundance: .; CDR3nt: TGTGCCAGCCTCAGGTTACAGGGAAATACGGAGACCCAGTACTTC; CDR3aa: CASLRLQGNTETQYF
v_gene: TRBV13; d_gene: .; j_gene: TRBJ1-1; abundance: .; CDR3nt: TGTGCCAGCAAATTGGGAGGGGCCATGAACACTGAAGCTTTCTTT; CDR3aa: CASKLGGAMNTEAFF
v_gene: TRBV7-9; d_gene: TRBD2; j_gene: TRBJ2-7; abundance: .; CDR3nt: TGTGCCAGCAGCTCGCGGGCGGGGGTGGCCTACGAGCAGTACTTC; CDR3aa: CASSSRAGVAYEQYF
v_gene: TRBV19; d_gene: .; j_gene: TRBJ1-5; abundance: .; CDR3nt: TGTGCCAGTAGTAACCCCGATAGCAATCAGCCCCAGCATTTT; CDR3aa: CASSNPDSNQPQHF
v_gene: TRBV27; d_gene: .; j_gene: TRBJ1-4; abundance: .; CDR3nt: TGTGCCAGCAGAAGACATGGTGGAGAAAAACTGTTTTTT; CDR3aa: CASRRHGGEKLFF
v_gene: TRBV7-8; d_gene: .; j_gene: TRBJ1-5; abundance: .; CDR3nt: TGTGCCAGCAGCTTAGCACGGGGTTGGGGCAATCAGCCCCAGCATTTT; CDR3aa: CASSLARGWGNQPQHF
v_gene: TRBV6-1; d_gene: .; j_gene: TRBJ1-1; abundance: .; CDR3nt: TGTGCCAGCAGTGACCCAGGTCAGGTCACTGAAGCTTTCTTT; CDR3aa: CASSDPGQVTEAFF
v_gene: TRBV7-8; d_gene: TRBD2; j_gene: TRBJ2-5; abundance: .; CDR3nt: TGTGCCAGCAGCCACCCGGGAGGGGTTGTGAGGCTCCAAGAGACCCAGTACTTC; CDR3aa: CASSHPGGVVRLQETQYF
v_gene: TRBV7-2; d_gene: TRBD1; j_gene: TRBJ2-1; abundance: .; CDR3nt: TGTGCCAGCAGCCGCTTCCGGGACAGTACCTACAATGAGCAGTTCTTC; CDR3aa: CASSRFRDSTYNEQFF
v_gene: TRBV19; d_gene: TRBD1; j_gene: TRBJ1-2; abundance: .; CDR3nt: TGTGCCAGTAGTATAGAAAGGACAGGGGGCGCTGGCTACACCTTC; CDR3aa: CASSIERTGGAGYTF
v_gene: TRBV19; d_gene: TRBD1; j_gene: TRBJ2-3; abundance: once; CDR3nt: TGTGCCAGTAGTATTGGGACAGTGATGGATACGCAGTATTTT; CDR3aa: CASSIGTVMDTQYF
v_gene: TRBV2; d_gene: TRBD1; j_gene: TRBJ2-5; abundance: .; CDR3nt: TGTGCCAGCAGTAAGAGGACAGGGGGCGCGGAGACCCAGTACTTC; CDR3aa: CASSKRTGGAETQYF
v_gene: TRBV3-1/TRBV3-2; d_gene: TRBD1; j_gene: TRBJ2-5; abundance: .; CDR3nt: TGTGCCAGCAGCCAAGGTACAGGGGGTCAAGAGACCCAGTACTTC; CDR3aa: CASSQGTGGQETQYF
v_gene: TRBV30; d_gene: TRBD1; j_gene: TRBJ2-3; abundance: .; CDR3nt: TGTGCCTGGAGTGAGACAGGGGTAGATACGCAGTATTTT; CDR3aa: CAWSETGVDTQYF
v_gene: TRBV5-5; d_gene: .; j_gene: TRBJ2-7; abundance: once; CDR3nt: TGTGCCAGCAGCTTGACCTCCTGGGGAGGATACGAGCAGTACTTC; CDR3aa: CASSLTSWGGYEQYF
v_gene: TRBV7-2; d_gene: TRBD1; j_gene: TRBJ1-2; abundance: .; CDR3nt: TGTGCCAGCAGCCTCCGGGACAGGGGGCATGGCTACACCTTC; CDR3aa: CASSLRDRGHGYTF
v_gene: TRBV5-1; d_gene: .; j_gene: TRBJ1-3; abundance: .; CDR3nt: TGCGCCAGCAGCTGGGGGGCCCAAGCTTCCTCTGGAAACACCATATATTTT; CDR3aa: CASSWGAQASSGNTIYF
v_gene: TRBV7-3; d_gene: TRBD1; j_gene: TRBJ2-1; abundance: .; CDR3nt: TGTGCCAGCAGCACCGGGACAGGGGGTTTCGGTGAGCAGTTCTTC; CDR3aa: CASSTGTGGFGEQFF